Listed below are T cell receptor beta chains from one sample, sequenced in a study of T cells in Graves' hyperthyroidism and ophthalmopathy. TCRdb used MiXCR to reprocess the multiplex PCR reads, holding one entry per CDR3 protein. The data contain some 760,000 distinct CDR3 sequences, approximately 15% of them singletons. Sample: blood. These receptors came from a woman between 18 and 29 years old with Graves' hyperthyroidism. Both conserved end residues are part of each CDR3. The D gene is left open where the match is weak. Clone size appears in some rows only: once, few, many, or a class for an expanded clone.

j_call: TRBJ2-7
v_call: TRBV30
d_call: TRBD1
clone_size: many
cdr3_nt: TGTGCCTGGAGTCCTAGGGGGCTTGAGCAGTACTTC
cdr3_aa: CAWSPRGLEQYF

j_call: TRBJ1-5
v_call: TRBV12-3/TRBV12-4
d_call: TRBD1
clone_size: many
cdr3_nt: TGTGCCAGCAGTCGGGACAGTAGCAATCAGCCCCAGCATTTT
cdr3_aa: CASSRDSSNQPQHF

j_call: TRBJ1-1
v_call: TRBV7-9
d_call: -
clone_size: many
cdr3_nt: TGTGCCAGCAGCTTAGGGGCCGGGGCGTTGAACACTGAAGCTTTCTTT
cdr3_aa: CASSLGAGALNTEAFF

j_call: TRBJ1-1
v_call: TRBV11-3
d_call: -
clone_size: many
cdr3_nt: TGTGCCAGCAGCTACGAAGATGGGGGGAAGGATGAAGCTTTCTTT
cdr3_aa: CASSYEDGGKDEAFF

j_call: TRBJ1-2
v_call: TRBV6-4
d_call: TRBD1
clone_size: -
cdr3_nt: TGTGCCAGCAGTGATCAACCCGGGACAGGGGGTTACACCTTC
cdr3_aa: CASSDQPGTGGYTF

j_call: TRBJ1-2
v_call: TRBV7-2
d_call: -
clone_size: many
cdr3_nt: TGTGCCAGCAGCTTAGCGGGCCGCGGCTACACCTTC
cdr3_aa: CASSLAGRGYTF

j_call: TRBJ2-1
v_call: TRBV11-2
d_call: -
clone_size: many
cdr3_nt: TGTGCCAGCAGCTTAGGACGGATTACCTACAATGAGCAGTTCTTC
cdr3_aa: CASSLGRITYNEQFF

j_call: TRBJ2-7
v_call: TRBV11-2
d_call: TRBD1
clone_size: many
cdr3_nt: TGTGCCAGCAGTTTAGGGACAGTCTACGAGCAGTACTTC
cdr3_aa: CASSLGTVYEQYF

j_call: TRBJ1-1
v_call: TRBV2
d_call: -
clone_size: many
cdr3_nt: TGTGCCAGCAGCCTCGGGACATACATGAACACTGAAGCTTTCTTT
cdr3_aa: CASSLGTYMNTEAFF

j_call: TRBJ2-2
v_call: TRBV28
d_call: TRBD1
clone_size: few
cdr3_nt: TGTGCCAGCAGTGACCTGACAGGGGTTGGTACCGGGGAGCTGTTTTTT
cdr3_aa: CASSDLTGVGTGELFF

j_call: TRBJ2-3
v_call: TRBV18
d_call: TRBD1
clone_size: few
cdr3_nt: TGTGCCAGCTCATCTTATCCGGGACAGGGCCGCACAGATACGCAGTATTTT
cdr3_aa: CASSSYPGQGRTDTQYF

j_call: TRBJ2-5
v_call: TRBV7-9
d_call: -
clone_size: many
cdr3_nt: TGTGCCAGCAGCCCGCGGACGGGGGAGACCCAGTACTTC
cdr3_aa: CASSPRTGETQYF

j_call: TRBJ1-2
v_call: TRBV7-2
d_call: TRBD1
clone_size: -
cdr3_nt: TGTGCCAGCAGCCCGCCCCCACCGACAGGGGACTATGGCTACACCTTC
cdr3_aa: CASSPPPPTGDYGYTF

j_call: TRBJ1-2
v_call: TRBV28
d_call: -
clone_size: -
cdr3_nt: TGTGCCAGCACCAGGACCCCGGGAGGCTACACCTTC
cdr3_aa: CASTRTPGGYTF

j_call: TRBJ2-1
v_call: TRBV20-1
d_call: -
clone_size: -
cdr3_nt: TGCAGTGCTAGAGATAGCCTAGGCTCCTACAATGAGCAGTTCTTC
cdr3_aa: CSARDSLGSYNEQFF

j_call: TRBJ1-1
v_call: TRBV12-3/TRBV12-4
d_call: -
clone_size: few
cdr3_nt: TGTGCCAGCAGTCCTTTCACGGAAAACACTGAAGTTTTCTTT
cdr3_aa: CASSPFTENTEVFF

j_call: TRBJ2-1
v_call: TRBV2
d_call: TRBD1
clone_size: many
cdr3_nt: TGTGCCAGCAGACCAACGGGACAGCCAAATGAGCAGTTCTTC
cdr3_aa: CASRPTGQPNEQFF

j_call: TRBJ2-2
v_call: TRBV3-1
d_call: TRBD2
clone_size: many
cdr3_nt: TGTGCCAGCAGCGATGGACTAGCGGGAGTCTTACCGCACACCGGGGAGCTGTTTTTT
cdr3_aa: CASSDGLAGVLPHTGELFF

j_call: TRBJ1-2
v_call: TRBV27
d_call: -
clone_size: many
cdr3_nt: TGTGCCAGCAGTGGGACGGGGAGAAAGTCCTATGGCTACACCTTC
cdr3_aa: CASSGTGRKSYGYTF

j_call: TRBJ2-3
v_call: TRBV19
d_call: -
clone_size: once
cdr3_nt: TGTGCCAGTAGTATGCAATCCGTCAGGAGCACAGATACGCAGTATTTT
cdr3_aa: CASSMQSVRSTDTQYF

j_call: TRBJ1-5
v_call: TRBV6-1
d_call: -
clone_size: -
cdr3_nt: TGTGCCAGCAGCCAGACAGTTCAGCCCCAGCATTTT
cdr3_aa: CASSQTVQPQHF

j_call: TRBJ2-1
v_call: TRBV3-1
d_call: TRBD2
clone_size: many
cdr3_nt: TGTGCCAGCAGCCAAGTTACTAGCGGCCCCTACAATGAGCAGTTCTTC
cdr3_aa: CASSQVTSGPYNEQFF

j_call: TRBJ2-1
v_call: TRBV5-1
d_call: TRBD2
clone_size: -
cdr3_nt: TGCGCCAGCAGCTTCGGGACTAGGTCCACAGAGCAGTTCTTC
cdr3_aa: CASSFGTRSTEQFF

j_call: TRBJ2-3
v_call: TRBV2
d_call: TRBD1
clone_size: many
cdr3_nt: TGTGCCAGCAGTGGGGACAGGGGGGCCGATACGCAGTATTTT
cdr3_aa: CASSGDRGADTQYF

j_call: TRBJ2-2
v_call: TRBV24-1
d_call: -
clone_size: few
cdr3_nt: TGTGCCACCAGTGATCCCGGGACGGTGAACACCGGGGAGCTGTTTTTT
cdr3_aa: CATSDPGTVNTGELFF

j_call: TRBJ2-2
v_call: TRBV9
d_call: -
clone_size: -
cdr3_nt: TGTGCCAGCAGCGTACAGCCTAACACCGGGGAGCTGTTTTTT
cdr3_aa: CASSVQPNTGELFF

j_call: TRBJ1-5
v_call: TRBV11-2
d_call: -
clone_size: many
cdr3_nt: TGTGCCAGCAGCTCCTACAGTGGCAATCAGCCCCAGCATTTT
cdr3_aa: CASSSYSGNQPQHF

j_call: TRBJ1-3
v_call: TRBV7-9
d_call: -
clone_size: -
cdr3_nt: TGTGCCAGCCGGGGACGGGGTGGCGGAAACACCATATATTTT
cdr3_aa: CASRGRGGGNTIYF

j_call: TRBJ2-7
v_call: TRBV27
d_call: TRBD2
clone_size: many
cdr3_nt: TGTGCCAGCAGTAGGGGACTAGGGGAGCAGTACTTC
cdr3_aa: CASSRGLGEQYF

j_call: TRBJ1-2
v_call: TRBV30
d_call: -
clone_size: many
cdr3_nt: TGTGCCTGGAGTGTACCCAGGAGTTACTATGGCTACACCTTC
cdr3_aa: CAWSVPRSYYGYTF

j_call: TRBJ2-7
v_call: TRBV4-2
d_call: TRBD2
clone_size: -
cdr3_nt: TGTGCCAGCAGCCAAGAAGCGAGCGGGGCCTCCTACGAGCAGTACTTC
cdr3_aa: CASSQEASGASYEQYF

j_call: TRBJ2-4
v_call: TRBV4-2
d_call: -
clone_size: few
cdr3_nt: TGTGCCAGCAGCCAAGATATCGCGGGGGCCAAAAACATTCAGTACTTC
cdr3_aa: CASSQDIAGAKNIQYF

j_call: TRBJ2-3
v_call: TRBV7-2
d_call: -
clone_size: many
cdr3_nt: TGTGCCAGCAGCTCCCGAGAGTCTGTAGCGTCCACAGATACGCAGTATTTT
cdr3_aa: CASSSRESVASTDTQYF

j_call: TRBJ2-3
v_call: TRBV2
d_call: -
clone_size: many
cdr3_nt: TGTGCCAGTCCCGGGACCACAGTGACCTGGAGTCCCACAGATACGCAGTATTTT
cdr3_aa: CASPGTTVTWSPTDTQYF

j_call: TRBJ2-7
v_call: TRBV6-1
d_call: TRBD2
clone_size: many
cdr3_nt: TGTGCCAGCAGTGAGGGTGGGACTAGCGGCTACGAGCAGTACTTC
cdr3_aa: CASSEGGTSGYEQYF

j_call: TRBJ2-6
v_call: TRBV11-2
d_call: -
clone_size: -
cdr3_nt: TGTGCCAGCAGCACTAAATCCGGCCGGCGGGAATCAGGGGCCAACGTCCTGACTTTC
cdr3_aa: CASSTKSGRRESGANVLTF

j_call: TRBJ2-1
v_call: TRBV2
d_call: -
clone_size: many
cdr3_nt: TGTGCCAGCAGTGTAGTCGGGAGCGGGTCAAATGAGCAGTTCTTC
cdr3_aa: CASSVVGSGSNEQFF

j_call: TRBJ1-1
v_call: TRBV18
d_call: -
clone_size: many
cdr3_nt: TGTGCCAGCTCACCGGATGCTGTTGGTGAAGCTTTCTTT
cdr3_aa: CASSPDAVGEAFF

j_call: TRBJ1-1
v_call: TRBV20-1
d_call: -
clone_size: few
cdr3_nt: TGCAGTGCTGGGGTCCGTCGGCAGGGTCTCGTAAACACTGAAGCTTTCTTT
cdr3_aa: CSAGVRRQGLVNTEAFF

j_call: TRBJ2-1
v_call: TRBV29-1
d_call: -
clone_size: -
cdr3_nt: TGCAGCGTTGTTGGGGACCCAAGGCTCTACAATGAGCAGTTCTTC
cdr3_aa: CSVVGDPRLYNEQFF

j_call: TRBJ1-5
v_call: TRBV12-3/TRBV12-4
d_call: -
clone_size: many
cdr3_nt: TGTGCCAGCAGTGACAGCCACTATAGCAATCAGCCCCAGCATTTT
cdr3_aa: CASSDSHYSNQPQHF

j_call: TRBJ1-2
v_call: TRBV7-9
d_call: TRBD1
clone_size: many
cdr3_nt: TGTGCCAGCAGCCCCCGGACAGGGCATGGCTACACCTTC
cdr3_aa: CASSPRTGHGYTF

j_call: TRBJ1-4
v_call: TRBV20-1
d_call: -
clone_size: -
cdr3_nt: TGCAGTGCTAGAAAACAGGCGGGTGAAAAACTGTTTTTT
cdr3_aa: CSARKQAGEKLFF

j_call: TRBJ1-5
v_call: TRBV18
d_call: -
clone_size: few
cdr3_nt: TGTGCCAGCTCAGTGTCGGAGGGCCAGCCCCAGCATTTT
cdr3_aa: CASSVSEGQPQHF

j_call: TRBJ2-2
v_call: TRBV28
d_call: -
clone_size: many
cdr3_nt: TGTGCCAGCAGCCTCCTAGGGACACTGAACACCGGGGAGCTGTTTTTT
cdr3_aa: CASSLLGTLNTGELFF

j_call: TRBJ2-7
v_call: TRBV4-1
d_call: TRBD1
clone_size: many
cdr3_nt: TGCGCCAGCAGCCTAGGTCTGGGACAGTCCTACGAGCAGTACTTC
cdr3_aa: CASSLGLGQSYEQYF

j_call: TRBJ2-7
v_call: TRBV10-2
d_call: -
clone_size: -
cdr3_nt: TGCGCCAGCACCGGCACAGCCCGCGAGCAGTACTTC
cdr3_aa: CASTGTAREQYF

j_call: TRBJ2-1
v_call: TRBV20-1
d_call: -
clone_size: many
cdr3_nt: TGCAGCGTTAGCGGTTACAATGAGCAGTTCTTC
cdr3_aa: CSVSGYNEQFF

j_call: TRBJ2-3
v_call: TRBV7-3
d_call: TRBD2
clone_size: many
cdr3_nt: TGTGCCAGCAGCTTAAACCTAGCGGGAGGGATCGCAGATACGCAGTATTTT
cdr3_aa: CASSLNLAGGIADTQYF

j_call: TRBJ2-1
v_call: TRBV24-1
d_call: -
clone_size: -
cdr3_nt: TGTGCCACCAGTGATTTAGTTGCCCCCTCCTACAATGAGCAGTTCTTC
cdr3_aa: CATSDLVAPSYNEQFF

j_call: TRBJ2-7
v_call: TRBV7-9
d_call: TRBD2
clone_size: many
cdr3_nt: TGTGCCAGCAGTCCTGAATCAGGACTAGCGGCCTACGAGCAGTACTTC
cdr3_aa: CASSPESGLAAYEQYF

j_call: TRBJ2-1
v_call: TRBV24-1
d_call: -
clone_size: many
cdr3_nt: TGTGCCACCAGTGATTTGAGGACAAACTCCTACAATGAGCAGTTCTTC
cdr3_aa: CATSDLRTNSYNEQFF

j_call: TRBJ2-7
v_call: TRBV29-1
d_call: -
clone_size: many
cdr3_nt: TGCAGCGTTGGAGGGGGGGACGAGCAGTACTTC
cdr3_aa: CSVGGGDEQYF

j_call: TRBJ1-4
v_call: TRBV7-8
d_call: -
clone_size: many
cdr3_nt: TGTGCCAGCAGAGGGAAAGGGGATGAAAAACTGTTTTTT
cdr3_aa: CASRGKGDEKLFF

j_call: TRBJ2-1
v_call: TRBV25-1
d_call: -
clone_size: -
cdr3_nt: TGTGCCAGCAGTGATGCTAGTTCCTTATACAATGAGCAGTTCTTC
cdr3_aa: CASSDASSLYNEQFF

j_call: TRBJ2-2
v_call: TRBV7-9
d_call: -
clone_size: few
cdr3_nt: TGTGCCAGCAGCTTGGACTTGGGAACCGGGGAGCTGTTTTTT
cdr3_aa: CASSLDLGTGELFF

j_call: TRBJ2-3
v_call: TRBV19
d_call: -
clone_size: -
cdr3_nt: TGTGCCAGTAGTTCACCAGGTTCCGGCACAGATACGCAGTATTTT
cdr3_aa: CASSSPGSGTDTQYF

j_call: TRBJ2-1
v_call: TRBV7-9
d_call: TRBD2
clone_size: many
cdr3_nt: TGTGCCAGTAGTAGCGGGCCGGGGAGTATTGGGATTGAGCAGTTCTTC
cdr3_aa: CASSSGPGSIGIEQFF

j_call: TRBJ2-3
v_call: TRBV19
d_call: TRBD2
clone_size: -
cdr3_nt: TGTGCCAGTACACCCGGGACTAACACAGATACGCAGTATTTT
cdr3_aa: CASTPGTNTDTQYF